A single sample gave rise to the 4 T cell receptor beta chains below, sequenced in a study of CD8+CD57+ T cells in acquired aplastic anemia. Before being chosen for sequencing, patients had shown CD8+CD57+ cell expansion by flow cytometry. The template used for profiling TCR beta VDJ and CDR3 was genomic DNA. TCRdb used MiXCR to reprocess the reads, holding one entry per CDR3 protein. The table has roughly 250,000 distinct CDR3 sequences, 82% seen once; the top ten hold approximately 40%. The sequenced sample consisted of sorted CD4+, CD8+, or CD8+CD57+ T cells (not recorded which) from PBMCs. The receptor source for this set is a human donor with aplastic anemia.

The chain links TRBV7-2 to TRBJ1-1; 8 positions match TRBD1. Trimming took 2 bases from V and 6 from J; bases not matched to a gene: 8. CDR3 size: 15 residues. The germline V gene encodes CDR1 SGHTA and CDR2 FQGNSA. Here the CDR3 reads CASSLKVTGDSEAFF. The CDR3 DNA sequence: TGTGCCAGCAGCTTAAAAGTGACAGGGGACTCTGAAGCTTTCTTT.

This clonotype has just a few counts. The chain uses TRBV15 and TRBJ1-5; the D is unclear. Germline V CDR1 and CDR2: LNHNV, YYDKDF (reference sequence). Deletions cut 1 base from V and 5 bases from J, with 9 bases between. The CDR3 contains 14 residues. Here the CDR3 reads CATSRGQVDQPQHF. CDR3 nucleotide sequence: TGTGCCACCAGCAGAGGCCAGGTGGATCAGCCCCAGCATTTT.

In this sample, this clonotype turned up once. The V call is TRBV7-2, the J call TRBJ2-5, with D possibly matching TRBD1 (5 bases). V lost 4 bases and J lost 11, with 20 bases in between. The CDR3 consists of 14 residues. Germline V gene lookup returns CDR1 SGHTA and CDR2 FQGNSA. CDR3 DNA: TGTGCCAGCAGCTGGGGCTCCAGCCAAAAGTATCAGTACTTC. It encodes CASSWGSSQKYQYF.

About this clonotype: As the CDR3 is not closed by the conserved phenylalanine or tryptophan, this likely results from a read error. No DNA is shown, since the ends of the CDR3 on it are uncertain; the CDR3 is the one TCRdb lists. This chain joins TRBV2 and TRBJ2-5; TRBD1, the table's D call, was not compared with the DNA. The CDR3 length equals 15 residues, ends included. Germline CDR1 is SNHLY and CDR2 is FYNNEI. This CDR3 reads CASGAGGTYAQYYYS.